Listed here are 24 T cell receptor beta chains from one sample, sequenced in a study of cytomegalovirus exposure and HLA in healthy donors. PCR primers comprised 60 Vbeta and 13 Jbeta primers. The protocol was immunoSEQ multiplex PCR, while the TCRdb copy is restricted to in-frame clones and leaves out a portion. In total, the table holds tens of thousands of clones. Specimen: PBMCs. These receptor sequences come from a woman aged 60-75 years in good health and CMV-seropositive.

The chain joins TRBV28 to TRBJ2-7; D ambiguous. Trimming cost V 2 bases and J 0 bases, with 11 bases left between them. Germline V gene data show CDR1 as MDHEN and CDR2 as SYDVKM. The CDR3 consists of 15 residues. The CDR3 reads CASSLPQAYSYEQYF. DNA for the CDR3: TGTGCCAGCAGTTTACCCCAGGCCTACTCCTACGAGCAGTACTTC. The full variable domain, in which reference TRBV28 and TRBJ2-7 provide the parts outside the CDR3, is DVKVTQSSRYLVKRTGEKVFLECVQDMDHENMFWYRQDPGLGLRLIYFSYDVKMKEKGDIPEGYSVSREKKERFSLILESASTNQTSMYLCASSLPQAYSYEQYFGPGTRLTVT.

The chain joins TRBV10-3 to TRBJ2-1; 14 bases fit TRBD2. CDR1 is ENHRY and CDR2 is SYGVKD in the germline V gene. The ends lost 6 bases at V and 7 bases at J; junction bases unmatched: 5. The CDR3 covers 15 residues. DNA of the CDR3: TGTGCCATCAGGGGGACTAGCGGGGGTGGGAATGAGCAGTTCTTC. The encoded protein is CAIRGTSGGGNEQFF.

The V and J genes are TRBV28 and TRBJ1-1; TRBD1 matches 8 bases. The CDR3 totals 20 residues. Per the germline V gene, CDR1 is MDHEN and CDR2 is SYDVKM. With 6 bases clipped from V and 0 bases from J, the junction kept 21 bases outside the gene matches. The CDR3 nucleotides read TGTGCCAGCAGCCCCTCGGACAGGGTGACCTGGGGTAATTTGAACACTGAAGCTTTCTTT. Translation: CASSPSDRVTWGNLNTEAFF.

CDR3 DNA sequence: TGTGCCAGCAACAGGGAAGGCTACACCTTC. Its translation is CASNREGYTF. The chain combines TRBV27 with TRBJ1-2, with D maybe TRBD1 (6 bases). V lost 7 bases and J 8 bases, leaving 8 bases between the germline ends. CDR1 is MNHEY, CDR2 SMNVEV, per germline (reference sequence). CDR3 length: 10 amino acids.

The rearrangement links TRBV6-6 to TRBJ2-7; TRBD2 agrees at 8 bases. The V gene's germline CDR1 is MNHNY and CDR2 SVGAGI (reference sequence). V shed 6 bases and J 4 bases; nucleotides not matched to a gene: 5. There are 13 residues in the CDR3. The CDR3 loop reads CASSPKRGYEQYF. CDR3 DNA sequence: TGTGCCAGCAGCCCTAAGCGGGGGTACGAGCAGTACTTC.

V gene TRBV6-6 combines with J gene TRBJ1-5; D possibly corresponds to TRBD1 (6 bases). The germline CDR1 and CDR2 sequences are MNHNY and SVGAGI (reference sequence). The V end was cut by 4 bases, the J end by 4 bases, with 11 bases between. This CDR3 is 14 amino acids long. The CDR3 loop is CASSSDRTNQPQHF. The CDR3, as DNA: TGTGCCAGCAGTTCTGACAGGACGAATCAGCCCCAGCATTTT.

The chain has TRBV9 and TRBJ2-7; 7 nucleotides match TRBD2. The ends lost 0 bases at V and 3 bases at J; junction bases unmatched: 3. Germline V gene sequence: CDR1 SGDLS, CDR2 YYNGEE. The CDR3 sequence is 14 residues long. The CDR3 here is CASSVDGGDYEQYF. CDR3 sequence (DNA): TGTGCCAGCAGCGTAGATGGGGGGGACTACGAGCAGTACTTC.

This rearrangement joins TRBV5-1 to TRBJ2-5; 9 bases match TRBD1. This CDR3 contains 14 residues. Germline CDR1 and CDR2: SGHRS and YFSETQ. J lost 3 bases, V lost 4 bases, and 4 bases had no gene match. The CDR3 region has the DNA TGCGCCAGCAGCCCCGGACAGGGGAAAGAGACCCAGTACTTC. This translates into CASSPGQGKETQYF.

J is TRBJ2-1 and V is TRBV19; a possible D gene is TRBD2 (7 bases). This CDR3 spans 15 amino acids. The V gene lost 7 bases and the J gene lost 2 bases, with 15 bases spanning the gap. Germline V CDR1 and CDR2: LNHDA, SQIVND (reference sequence). The CDR3: CASKLRGAPYNEQFF. Written as DNA, the CDR3 is TGTGCCAGTAAACTACGGGGGGCCCCCTACAATGAGCAGTTCTTC.

The gene calls are TRBV11-3 and TRBJ1-2; possibly TRBD1 for D (5 bases). Germline V lookup: CDR1 SGHNT, CDR2 YENEEA. There are 16 residues in the CDR3. The V gene lost 0 bases and the J gene lost 0 bases, with 11 bases spanning the gap. The CDR3 DNA is TGTGCCAGCAGCTTAGATGGAAAGGGGTCTAACTATGGCTACACCTTC. It specifies CASSLDGKGSNYGYTF. The whole variable domain, filled in from reference TRBV11-3 and TRBJ1-2, reads EAGVVQSPRYKIIEKKQPVAFWCNPISGHNTLYWYLQNLGQGPELLIRYENEEAVDDSQLPKDRFSAERLKGVDSTLKIQPAELGDSAVYLCASSLDGKGSNYGYTFGSGTRLTVV.

Worth noting for this clone: The junction and the germline gene differ at one end; a read error may be behind it. CDR3 amino acids: CASGLGQGDTDTQYF. The CDR3, as DNA: TGTGCTAGTGGATTGGGACAGGGCGACACAGATACGCAGTATTTT. The chain recombines TRBV12-5 with TRBJ2-3; TRBD1 matches at 9 bases. The CDR3 is 15 amino acids. Per germline, CDR1 LGHNT and CDR2 FRNRAP.

The chain combines TRBV29-1 with TRBJ1-1; 9 nucleotides align to TRBD1. Germline CDR1 reads SQVTM; CDR2 reads ANQGSEA. V was pared by 5 bases and J by 0 bases, with 1 base of the junction left unmatched. The CDR3 runs to 13 residues. This CDR3 is CSVRDRVNTEAFF. Written as DNA, the CDR3 is TGCAGCGTTCGGGACAGGGTGAACACTGAAGCTTTCTTT.

The chain combines TRBV5-1 with TRBJ1-6; 9 positions agree with TRBD1. The CDR3 contains 15 residues. V lost 5 bases and J lost 7; bases outside the gene matches: 7. Germline lookup yields CDR1 SGHRS and CDR2 YFSETQ. CDR3 DNA: TGCGCCAGCAGTAAAGGGACAGGGAGCAATTCACCCCTCCACTTT. Translating it yields CASSKGTGSNSPLHF.

The chain combines TRBV5-6 with TRBJ1-1; possible D gene TRBD1, 5 bases. The V gene lost 2 bases and the J gene lost 5 bases, with 13 bases spanning the gap. Germline V gives CDR1 SGHDT, CDR2 YYEEEE. The CDR3 covers 14 residues. CDR3 DNA sequence: TGTGCCAGCAGCTTTATGGGGGGAGGGACTGAAGCTTTCTTT. Amino acid sequence: CASSFMGGGTEAFF.

V usage is TRBV5-1 and J usage is TRBJ2-7; 10 bases agree with TRBD1. The CDR3 has 13 amino acids. Germline V lookup: CDR1 SGHRS, CDR2 YFSETQ. J was trimmed by 5 bases and V by 9 bases; bases with no gene match: 8. DNA for the CDR3: TGCGCCACTAAGGAGGGGACAGGGGACGAGCAGTACTTC. This gives the protein CATKEGTGDEQYF.

CDR3 in DNA: TGTGCCACCGGGGGGGCCTCTGGAAACACCATATATTTT. The encoded protein is CATGGASGNTIYF. This chain uses TRBV6-6 with TRBJ1-3; the D gene is possibly TRBD1 (6 bases). In germline, CDR1 is MNHNY, CDR2 SVGAGI (reference sequence). V lost 10 bases to trimming and J lost 0 bases, with 10 bases between them. The CDR3 length is 13 residues.

The chain couples TRBV7-2 to TRBJ2-7, with D perhaps matching TRBD1 (6 bases). Trimming shortened V by 9 bases and J by 6 bases, and 18 bases separated the two germline ends. Germline assignment: CDR1 SGHTA and CDR2 FQGNSA. The CDR3 consists of 13 residues. CDR3 in DNA: TGTGCCAGTTCGCAGGGGTTCCTCAGCGAGCAGTACTTC. This translates into CASSQGFLSEQYF. Variable domain in full (rest from reference TRBV7-2 and TRBJ2-7): GAGVSQSPSNKVTEKGKDVELRCDPISGHTALYWYRQSLGQGLEFLIYFQGNSAPDKSGLPSDRFSAERTGGSVSTLTIQRTQQEDSAVYLCASSQGFLSEQYFGPGTRLTVT.

This sequence joins TRBV28 and TRBJ1-5; 10 bases agree with TRBD1. J was trimmed by 2 bases and V by 4 bases; bases with no gene match: 8. The germline gives CDR1 MDHEN, CDR2 SYDVKM. This CDR3 has 17 amino acids. Here the CDR3 reads CASSSPTGGRRNQPQHF. CDR3 in DNA: TGTGCCAGCAGTTCTCCGACAGGGGGCAGGCGCAATCAGCCCCAGCATTTT.

The chain is built from TRBV18 and TRBJ2-7; a possible D gene is TRBD1 (5 bases). This CDR3 comprises 13 residues. V lost 6 bases and J 2 bases, leaving 11 bases between the germline ends. In germline, CDR1 is KGHSH, CDR2 LQKENI. The CDR3 here is CASSSGRAYEQYF. The DNA for the CDR3 is TGTGCCAGCTCCTCAGGCAGGGCCTACGAGCAGTACTTC.

The gene calls are TRBV18 and TRBJ2-7, with D possibly TRBD2 on 7 matching bases. The CDR3 runs to 16 residues. From germline, CDR1 is KGHSH and CDR2 LQKENI. V lost 2 bases and J lost 5, with 19 bases in between. Here the CDR3 reads CASSPLLGGASDEQYF. CDR3 DNA sequence: TGTGCCAGCTCACCATTGTTGGGGGGGGCCAGCGACGAGCAGTACTTC.

J is TRBJ1-2 and V is TRBV13; 7 bases are a match to TRBD1. From germline, CDR1 is PRHDT and CDR2 FYEKMQ (reference sequence). The CDR3 is 14 amino acids. V gave up 5 bases and J gave up 5 bases; unmatched junction bases: 8. The CDR3 DNA sequence: TGTGCCAGCAGCCAGAAACAGGGGCCTTATGGCTACACCTTC. Its protein is CASSQKQGPYGYTF. Combining the CDR3 with reference TRBV13 and TRBJ1-2 gives the whole variable domain AAGVIQSPRHLIKEKRETATLKCYPIPRHDTVYWYQQGPGQDPQFLISFYEKMQSDKGSIPDRFSAQQFSDYHSELNMSSLELGDSALYFCASSQKQGPYGYTFGSGTRLTVV.

The chain combines TRBV6-6 with TRBJ2-7; 10 bases line up with TRBD2. Germline V gives CDR1 MNHNY, CDR2 SVGAGI (reference sequence). This CDR3 is built from 15 residues. V trimming: 6 bases; J trimming: 4 bases; junction bases outside the gene matches: 9. CDR3 in amino acids: CASRLTSGVIYEQYF. In DNA form, the CDR3 reads TGTGCCAGCAGGCTCACTAGCGGGGTTATTTACGAGCAGTACTTC.

This chain uses TRBV5-1 with TRBJ1-5; TRBD1 matches at 7 bases. Per the germline V gene, CDR1 is SGHRS and CDR2 is YFSETQ. The V segment lost 2 bases and the J segment 6 bases; nucleotides outside the gene matches: 8. CDR3 length: 15 residues. The CDR3 here is CASSLSGGNGQPQHF. The DNA of the CDR3 is TGCGCCAGCAGCTTATCAGGGGGGAACGGTCAGCCCCAGCATTTT.

J is TRBJ2-2 and V is TRBV28; a weak D match, TRBD1 (6 bases). The V gene's germline CDR1 is MDHEN and CDR2 SYDVKM. V was clipped by 2 bases and J by 7 bases, with 17 bases between them. This CDR3 has 16 residues. CDR3 residues: CASSLVGQGRNGELFF. The DNA of the CDR3 is TGTGCCAGCAGTTTAGTAGGGCAGGGGCGAAACGGGGAGCTGTTTTTT.